Listed below are T cell receptor beta chains from one sample, sequenced in a study of blood T cell repertoires in COVID-19. Using immunoSEQ multiplex PCR, the repertoire was profiled, and TCRdb retains in-frame clones only, with some absent. The sample consists of about 62,000 clones, 86% of them appearing once. Sequencing was performed on peripheral blood. Receptor source: an elderly woman with acute or convalescent COVID-19. CDR3s include the opening cysteine and the closing phenylalanine or tryptophan. The D gene is left open where the match is weak. Size tells how often a clone was seen (once, few, many) or the class of an expanded clone, and some rows leave it out.

V	J	size	D	CDR3	DNA
TRBV29-1	TRBJ1-1	.	.	CSVNLRQATNTEAFF	TGCAGCGTTAACCTTAGACAGGCGACTAACACTGAAGCTTTCTTT
TRBV23-1	TRBJ1-1	.	.	CAPGRVGNTEAFF	TGCGCCCCTGGGCGGGTAGGGAACACTGAAGCTTTCTTT
TRBV9	TRBJ2-2	.	TRBD2	CASSVGGGRYTGELFF	TGTGCCAGCAGCGTAGGTGGCGGGAGGTACACCGGGGAGCTGTTTTTT
TRBV9	TRBJ1-5	.	.	CASSGGDGSNQPQHF	TGTGCCAGCAGCGGGGGGGACGGTAGCAATCAGCCCCAGCATTTT
TRBV5-1	TRBJ2-7	.	TRBD1	CASSRDRDLSYEQYF	TGCGCCAGCAGCCGTGACAGGGATCTGTCCTACGAGCAGTACTTC
TRBV3-1/TRBV3-2	TRBJ2-7	.	TRBD1	CASRNGQGGEQYF	TGTGCCAGCAGAAACGGACAGGGAGGCGAGCAGTACTTC
TRBV27	TRBJ2-7	.	.	CASSFKGFDEQYF	TGTGCCAGCAGTTTTAAGGGGTTCGACGAGCAGTACTTC
TRBV19	TRBJ2-7	.	TRBD2	CASSGRSGSRYEQYF	TGTGCCAGTAGTGGGCGTAGCGGGAGCCGGTACGAGCAGTACTTC
TRBV5-1	TRBJ1-1	.	.	CASSLAAGNTEAFF	TGCGCCAGCAGCTTGGCCGCAGGGAACACTGAAGCTTTCTTT
TRBV28	TRBJ2-2	once	TRBD1	CASTRQGFSGELFF	TGTGCCAGCACTCGACAGGGGTTTTCCGGGGAGCTGTTTTTT
TRBV19	TRBJ1-4	.	.	CASLNRVGEKLFF	TGTGCCAGCCTAAACAGGGTAGGAGAAAAACTGTTTTTT
TRBV7-9	TRBJ1-1	.	.	CASTLGPRGALTEAFF	TGTGCCAGCACCCTAGGACCCCGGGGGGCGCTTACTGAAGCTTTCTTT
TRBV2	TRBJ1-6	.	TRBD1	CASSWGTDNSPLHF	TGTGCCAGCAGTTGGGGGACAGATAATTCACCCCTCCACTTT
TRBV28	TRBJ1-2	many	.	CASRSTGGIGYTF	TGTGCCAGCAGATCCACCGGGGGGATTGGCTACACCTTC
TRBV4-1	TRBJ2-1	.	.	CASSQEGPPRAANEQFF	TGCGCCAGCAGCCAAGAAGGGCCCCCGCGGGCAGCCAATGAGCAGTTCTTC
TRBV6-5	TRBJ2-2	.	TRBD1	CASRLDRDTGELFF	TGTGCCAGCAGACTCGACAGGGACACCGGGGAGCTGTTTTTT
TRBV7-2	TRBJ1-5	.	TRBD1	CASSLRTGNQPQHF	TGTGCCAGCAGCTTAAGGACAGGGAATCAGCCCCAGCATTTT
TRBV18	TRBJ1-6	.	.	CASSYPGSPLHF	TGTGCCAGCTCCTACCCCGGGTCACCCCTCCACTTT
TRBV5-1	TRBJ2-2	.	TRBD1	CASSLPRTGDSGELFF	TGCGCCAGCAGCTTGCCCCGGACAGGGGATTCCGGGGAGCTGTTTTTT
TRBV7-3	TRBJ2-3	.	.	CASSLLASGTDTQYF	TGTGCCAGCAGCCTTTTGGCTAGCGGCACAGATACGCAGTATTTT
TRBV4-1	TRBJ1-3	.	.	CASSQDRLRVLYF	TGCGCCAGCAGCCAAGATCGTCTCCGGGTTTTATATTTT
TRBV5-1	TRBJ1-3	.	TRBD1	CASSQQGNGNTIYF	TGCGCCAGCAGCCAACAGGGGAACGGAAACACCATATATTTT